The 12 T cell receptor delta chains in this list originate from one sample, sequenced in a study of gamma-delta chains in newborns, infants, children. TCRdb processed the reads again with the CATT caller. The repertoire holds about 1,400 delta-chain clones, with 1% to 1.3% as singletons. Source material: blood. These receptors were collected from a child in good health.

A few counts support this clone. A far larger clone lies a single base away; this is likely a read error. The chain joins TRDV2 to TRDJ1; 7 bases map to TRDD3. The junction had 19 bases not matched to a gene; V was cut back by 1 base and J by 0 bases. CDR1 is GEAIGNYY and CDR2 is EKD in the germline V gene. This CDR3 is 20 amino acids long. CDR3 sequence: CACDTLLILGTSKYTDKLIF. CDR3 sequence (DNA): TGTGCCTGTGACACTCTGCTGATACTGGGGACCTCGAAGTACACCGATAAACTCATCTTT.

Of note for this clone: Only one base separates this from a far larger clonotype, so it likely reflects a read error. The same CDR3 also results from other DNA sequences found in this sample. CDR3 bases: TGTGCTCTTGGGGAAGGATTTGGGGCATACACCGATAAACTCATCTTT. Its protein product is CALGEGFGAYTDKLIF. The chain couples TRDV1 to TRDJ1, with D perhaps matching TRDD3 (5 bases). Per the germline V gene, CDR1 is TSWWSYY and CDR2 is QGS. Between the trimmed V and J ends, which lost 2 bases and 0 bases, there was a span of 13 bases. This CDR3 is 16 amino acids long.

As to this clone: The protein held in TCRdb is that of a much larger clone and does not match this DNA's translation at residue 12, likely because of a read error; the protein shown is translated from the DNA. The chain has TRDV2 and TRDJ3, with D perhaps TRDD3 (5 bases). The CDR3 loop spans 17 amino acids. The germline V gene encodes CDR1 GEAIGNYY and CDR2 EKD. CDR3 coding DNA: TGTGCCTGTGACCTCAGTACTCACTCCTGGGACATCCGACAGATGTTTTTC. It codes for CACDLSTHSWDIRQMFF.

The sample holds a few counts of this clone. This chain joins TRDV1 and TRDJ1; 7 nucleotides match TRDD3. The CDR3 covers 16 residues. Germline CDR1 and CDR2: TSWWSYY and QGS. Trimming cost V 2 bases and J 3 bases; bases outside gene matches: 9. CDR3 in DNA: TGTGCTCTTGGGGAAACTGAGTACTGGGGCCCCGATAAACTCATCTTT. It encodes CALGETEYWGPDKLIF.

Concerning this clone: A much larger clone lies a single base off, so this may be a read error. The rearrangement links TRDV1 to TRDJ1; 9 bases line up with TRDD3. CDR3 length: 23 amino acids. Germline V gene data show CDR1 as TSWWSYY and CDR2 as QGS. CDR3 sequence: CALGEPIVYWGTTYLTYTDELIF. DNA of the CDR3: TGTGCTCTTGGGGAACCCATTGTCTACTGGGGGACGACCTACTTAACCTACACCGATGAACTCATCTTT.

This clone was observed a handful of times. It differs at one base from a far larger clone, so likely a read error. Other DNA variants within this sample encode the same CDR3. The V and J genes are TRDV2 and TRDJ1; a weak D match, TRDD3 (6 bases). Trimming took 6 bases from V and 3 from J, leaving 25 bases between them. CDR1 and CDR2 from the germline V gene are GEAIGNYY and EKD. The CDR3 consists of 17 residues. CDR3 in amino acids: CACTALGISLGPDKLIF. CDR3 sequence (DNA): TGTGCCTGTACCGCCTTGGGGATTAGTCTGGGTCCCGATAAACTCATCTTT.

Concerning this clone itself: TCRdb lists the protein of a much larger clone for this DNA, which differs at residue 12, so this is likely a read error; the protein given here is translated from the DNA itself. This chain joins TRDV1 and TRDJ1; D may be TRDD3 (5 bases). The CDR3 covers 16 residues. In germline, CDR1 is TSWWSYY, CDR2 QGS. CDR3 nucleotide sequence: TGTGCTCTTGGGGAACTCGCTGGGTGGGGTACCGGTAAACTCATCTTT. As protein: CALGELAGWGTGKLIF.

Remarks on this clone: This DNA translates differently at residue 12 from the TCRdb protein, which is that of a much larger clone; a read error is likely, and the protein shown is the DNA's own translation. The chain links TRDV2 to TRDJ1; TRDD3 matches 12 bases. In germline, CDR1 is GEAIGNYY, CDR2 EKD. This CDR3 has 20 residues. Trimming cost V 0 bases and J 0 bases; bases outside gene matches: 13. DNA of the CDR3: TGTGCCTGTGACACCGTGAGACTGGGGGATACCCCAATGGACACCGATAAACTCATCTTT. Its translation is CACDTVRLGDTPMDTDKLIF.

A word on this clone: This likely came from a read error, as a far larger clone is one base away. Although no V gene was called, TRDJ1 is the J gene; the table calls TRDD3, which could not be checked here. The CDR3 has 25 amino acids. The CDR3: CACDTLLVPAFEGDTHTPPADKLIF. DNA of the CDR3: TGTGCCTGTGACACTCTCCTCGTTCCAGCCTTTGAAGGGGATACGCACACGCCTCCCGCCGATAAACTCATCTTT.

As to this clone: Given a far larger clone just one base away, this is likely a sequencing read error. V is TRDV2 and J is TRDJ1; 7 bases are shared with TRDD3. The ends lost 0 bases at V and 0 bases at J; junction bases unmatched: 12. CDR3 length: 18 amino acids. Germline CDR1 GEAIGNYY, CDR2 EKD. CDR3 amino acids: CACDTVSGGPPHTDKLIF. In DNA form, the CDR3 reads TGTGCCTGTGACACCGTATCTGGGGGGCCACCACACACCGATAAACTCATCTTT.

This clone was recorded a few times. This sequence is one base from a far larger clone and is likely a read error. The gene calls are TRDV2 and TRDJ1; 7 bases fit TRDD3. This CDR3 has 16 residues. Germline V CDR1 and CDR2: GEAIGNYY, EKD. The CDR3 region has the DNA TGTGCCTGTGGCACCGTTGGGGATAAGCTCCCCGATAAACTCATCTTT. It is translated as CACGTVGDKLPDKLIF.

Concerning this clone itself: A far larger clone lies a single base away; this is likely a read error. The same CDR3 is also encoded by other DNA sequences in this sample. The chain uses TRDV2 and TRDJ1; the match to TRDD3 covers 10 bases. The CDR3 extends over 20 amino acids. Germline V gives CDR1 GEAIGNYY, CDR2 EKD. For the CDR3, the DNA is TGTGCCTGTGACACCCTTCCTACTGGGGGATCGGGTCGGTACACCGACAAACTCATCTTT. Protein product: CACDTLPTGGSGRYTDKLIF.